Described below is a single T cell receptor (beta chain) sequence and its context. This clonotype was observed a handful of times. Its recognized antigen is unknown. Base quality data are lacking; no much larger clone is found one base away. This specimen comes from a study of T-cell memory formation after mild COVID-19 (dated by TCRdb to the early 2020s). As for the study more broadly: Most TCR sequence clusters were specific to one of the two donors. Longitudinal TCRalpha and TCRbeta repertoire sequencing tracked T-cell clones expanding and contracting after mild COVID-19 in a couple of donors. The cohort comprised two young, previously healthy adult volunteers, one female and one male.

What the work shows at the level of the full study, not this receptor alone: SARS-CoV-2 specificity was not confirmed for the second-wave clones peaking on day 37. Contracting CD4+ clones turned up mainly in the CM and EM memory subsets, whereas EMRA was where CD8+ clones were enriched. The study included only a couple of mild cases, and larger cohorts that include severe cases with pre-infection samples were judged to be necessary. Clones that contracted from day 15 to 85 showed balanced CD4/CD8 phenotypes, whereas a second wave of clones that expanded from day 15 to 37 leaned towards CD4+. Some responding clones were detected in pre-infection memory, suggesting pre-existing cross-reactive memory T cells joined the SARS-CoV-2 response.

From cysteine to phenylalanine, the CDR3 is 15 amino acids long. Solely the CDR3 DNA is kept, with 45 bases framed from the first base. The germline V end is reduced by 6 bases and the J end by 4 bases; junction bases left unmatched: 11. For sequencing, an Illumina NovaSeq 6000 was employed. Using 5'RACE with constant-segment primers, TCRalpha and TCRbeta cDNA libraries were constructed, with sample barcodes and unique molecular identifiers added in the process. Trizol reagent was used to extract RNA from every sample. The libraries were amplified in two PCR steps, and the second step added a second sample barcode and Illumina TruSeq adapters. Libraries were sequenced on an Illumina NovaSeq with 2 x 150 bp paired-end reads. In the paper's pipeline: With migec v1.2.7, reads were demultiplexed and then collapsed into UMI-guided consensus sequences. Using mixcr v2.1.11, the UMI consensuses were aligned to TRA and TRB V and J templates and assembled into clonotypes. A clonotype was counted as expanded or contracted only if both edgeR and NoisET called the change significant, with noise models trained on biological replicates. For edgeR calls, the cutoffs were a false discovery rate-adjusted p below 0.01 and a log2 fold-change threshold of 1. PCA with hierarchical clustering of max-normalized trajectories of the 1000 most abundant clonotypes was used as exploratory dynamics analysis. Separately sequenced CD4+ and CD8+ repertoires were used to assign the CD4 or CD8 phenotype of responding clones. TCRdb applied fastp at Q25 and MiXCR to the public reads, then kept only in-frame beta chains. When rows share a CDR3 protein, they turn into one entry using the most common DNA and genes. TCRdb, not the authors, supplied the V and J calls. Counted in this sample were approximately 150,000 distinct CDR3 sequences; 6% to 7% of them appeared once. The leading ten clones occupy approximately 2% of the sample.

Ficoll-Paque density gradient centrifugation was used to isolate PBMCs. This clonotype was sampled from an adult woman who had mild COVID-19 (a few samples of this study predate the infection). The sample titles of this study are shuffled in the database, so cell type and time point are left out; the donor was told from shared clones. The chain joins TRBV12-3 or TRBV12-4 to TRBJ1-2; 7 of the junction bases match TRBD1. Sequencing was done on a sample of PBMCs or a T cell subset sorted from them (not recorded which). The CDR3 loop reads CASSRPRDSVYGYTF. In nucleotide form, the sequence is TGTGCCAGCAGCCGGCCCCGGGACAGCGTCTATGGCTACACCTTC.